This TCR beta chain was obtained from a study of tumor and adjacent non-tumor tissue in lung cancer. Study-level findings and limits: Compared with tumor, normal lung showed significantly lower TCR diversity. In normal lung, the top 100 clones were significantly more dominant than in tumor.

A few counts support this clonotype. The antigen is not known. This sample's RNA came from whole unsorted tissue. Newly diagnosed lung cancer patients had thoracic surgery in China, August–November 2014, without prior chemotherapy. Three rounds of nested PCR, following a modified ARM-PCR protocol, produced the TCRbeta library. TCRdb reanalysed the multiplex PCR reads using MiXCR and keeps one entry per CDR3 protein. The data contain 200,000 to 250,000 distinct CDR3 sequences, less than 80% of them singletons. After removal of 5 bases from V and 7 bases from J, the junction contained 13 bases not matched to a gene. The CDR3 contains 15 residues. Looked up from germline, CDR1 is DFQATT and CDR2 is SNEGSKA (reference sequence).

The receptor was derived from a man in his 60s with non-small cell lung cancer. The sequencing input was lung tumor tissue. The chain combines TRBV20-1 with TRBJ2-7, with 11 nucleotides matching TRBD1. CDR3 in DNA: TGCAGTGCTTCCTCCCATCCCGGGACAGGGGGAGAGCAGTACTTC. Encoded protein: CSASSHPGTGGEQYF.